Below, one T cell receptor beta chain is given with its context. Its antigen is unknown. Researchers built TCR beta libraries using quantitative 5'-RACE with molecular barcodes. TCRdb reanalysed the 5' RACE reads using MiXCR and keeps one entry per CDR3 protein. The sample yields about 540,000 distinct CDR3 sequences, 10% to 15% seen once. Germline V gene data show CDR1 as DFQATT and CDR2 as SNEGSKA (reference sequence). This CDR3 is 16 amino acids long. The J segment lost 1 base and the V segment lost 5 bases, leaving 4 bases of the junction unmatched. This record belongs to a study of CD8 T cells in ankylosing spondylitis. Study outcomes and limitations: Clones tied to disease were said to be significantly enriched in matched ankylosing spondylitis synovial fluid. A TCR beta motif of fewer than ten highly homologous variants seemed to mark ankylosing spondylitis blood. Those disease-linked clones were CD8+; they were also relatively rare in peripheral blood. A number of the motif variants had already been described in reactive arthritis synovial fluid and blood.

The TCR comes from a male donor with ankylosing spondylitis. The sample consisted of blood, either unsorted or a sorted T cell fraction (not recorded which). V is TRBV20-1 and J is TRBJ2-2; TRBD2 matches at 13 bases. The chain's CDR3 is CSAQGLAGENTGELFF. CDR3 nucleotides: TGCAGTGCTCAAGGACTAGCGGGAGAGAACACCGGGGAGCTGTTTTTT.